Sequencing of this TCR beta chain was carried out in a study of blood T cell repertoires in COVID-19. Whole-study context: Sites in the United States, Italy and Spain provided acute and convalescent COVID-19 samples.

TCRdb's copy holds only in-frame clones and misses some; the assay was immunoSEQ multiplex PCR. This repertoire shows around 180,000 clones, roughly 80% found once; its top ten account for more than 5%. Germline lookup yields CDR1 KGHSH and CDR2 LQKENI. V lost 1 base and J 2 bases, leaving 8 bases between the germline ends. This CDR3 comprises 14 residues. V gene TRBV18 combines with J gene TRBJ1-1; weak D call: TRBD1 (6 bases). The sequencing sample was made of peripheral blood. The sequence was obtained from a woman between 25 and 40 years old with acute or convalescent COVID-19. CDR3 protein: CASSPRGLNTEAFF. The CDR3 region has the DNA TGTGCCAGCTCACCACGGGGGCTAAACACTGAAGCTTTCTTT.